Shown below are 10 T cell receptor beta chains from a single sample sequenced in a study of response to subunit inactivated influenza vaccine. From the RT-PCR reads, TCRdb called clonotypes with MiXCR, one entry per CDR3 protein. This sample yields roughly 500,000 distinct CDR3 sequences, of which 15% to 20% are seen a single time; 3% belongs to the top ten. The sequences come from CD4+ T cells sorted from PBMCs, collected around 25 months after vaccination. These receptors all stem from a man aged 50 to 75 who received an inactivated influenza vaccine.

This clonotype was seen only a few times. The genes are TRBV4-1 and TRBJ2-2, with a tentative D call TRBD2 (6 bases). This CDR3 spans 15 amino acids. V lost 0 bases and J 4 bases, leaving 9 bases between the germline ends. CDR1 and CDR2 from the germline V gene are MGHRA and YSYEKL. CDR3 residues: CASSQDRGTTGELFF. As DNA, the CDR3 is TGCGCCAGCAGCCAAGATCGGGGGACCACCGGGGAGCTGTTTTTT.

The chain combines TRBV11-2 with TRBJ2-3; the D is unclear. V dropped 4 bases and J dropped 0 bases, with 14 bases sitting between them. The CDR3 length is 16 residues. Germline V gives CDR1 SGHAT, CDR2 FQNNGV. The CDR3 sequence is CASSSLLMTSTDTQYF. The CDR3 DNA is TGTGCCAGCAGCTCCCTACTAATGACTAGCACAGATACGCAGTATTTT.

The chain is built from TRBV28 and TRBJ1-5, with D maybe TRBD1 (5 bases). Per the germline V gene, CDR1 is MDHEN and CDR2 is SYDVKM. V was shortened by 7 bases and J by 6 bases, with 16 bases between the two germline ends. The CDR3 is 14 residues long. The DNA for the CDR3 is TGTGCCAGCACCTGGGGGGGGGATGGTCAGCCCCAGCATTTT. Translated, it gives CASTWGGDGQPQHF.

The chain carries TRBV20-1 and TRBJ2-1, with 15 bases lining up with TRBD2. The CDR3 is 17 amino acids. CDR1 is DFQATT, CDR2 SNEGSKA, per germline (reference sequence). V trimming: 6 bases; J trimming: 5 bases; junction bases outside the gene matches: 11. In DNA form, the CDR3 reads TGCAGTGCGTGGACTAGCGGGAGGGTGGTTAAGGACAATGAGCAGTTCTTC. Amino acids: CSAWTSGRVVKDNEQFF.

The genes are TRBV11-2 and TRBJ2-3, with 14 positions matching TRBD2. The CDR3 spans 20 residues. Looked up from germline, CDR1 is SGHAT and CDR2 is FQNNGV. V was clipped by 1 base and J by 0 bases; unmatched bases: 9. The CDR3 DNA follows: TGTGCCAGCAGCTTAGGAGCCGGGACTAGCGGGGGACCTAGCACAGATACGCAGTATTTT. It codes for CASSLGAGTSGGPSTDTQYF. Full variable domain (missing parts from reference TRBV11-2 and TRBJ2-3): EAGVAQSPRYKIIEKRQSVAFWCNPISGHATLYWYQQILGQGPKLLIQFQNNGVVDDSQLPKDRFSAERLKGVDSTLKIQPAKLEDSAVYLCASSLGAGTSGGPSTDTQYFGPGTRLTVL.

The CDR3 protein is CASSPLAGANEQFF. The CDR3 DNA is TGTGCCAGCAGTCCGCTAGCGGGAGCCAATGAGCAGTTCTTC. The gene calls are TRBV7-7 and TRBJ2-1, with 10 bases lining up with TRBD2. The CDR3 loop spans 14 amino acids. In germline, CDR1 is SSHAT, CDR2 FNYEAQ (reference sequence). With V trimmed by 6 bases and J by 6 bases, 5 bases remained unmatched.

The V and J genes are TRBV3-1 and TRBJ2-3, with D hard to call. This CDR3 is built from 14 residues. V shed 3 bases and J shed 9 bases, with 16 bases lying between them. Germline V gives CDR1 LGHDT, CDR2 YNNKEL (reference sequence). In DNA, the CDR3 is TGTGCCAGCAGCCAGCCAGGAAGGAGTCGGACGCAGTATTTT. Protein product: CASSQPGRSRTQYF.

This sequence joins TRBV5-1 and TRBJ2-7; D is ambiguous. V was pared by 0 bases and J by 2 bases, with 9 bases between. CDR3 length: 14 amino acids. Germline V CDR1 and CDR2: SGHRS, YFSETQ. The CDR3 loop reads CASSLAAVPYEQYF. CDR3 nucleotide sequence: TGCGCCAGCAGCTTGGCCGCAGTTCCCTACGAGCAGTACTTC.

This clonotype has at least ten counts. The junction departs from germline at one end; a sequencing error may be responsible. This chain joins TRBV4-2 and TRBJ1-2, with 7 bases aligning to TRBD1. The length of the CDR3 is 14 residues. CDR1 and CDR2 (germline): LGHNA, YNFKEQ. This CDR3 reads CASSQGNTGDGYTF. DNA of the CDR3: TGTGCCAGCAGTCAAGGGAATACAGGGGATGGCTACACCTTC.

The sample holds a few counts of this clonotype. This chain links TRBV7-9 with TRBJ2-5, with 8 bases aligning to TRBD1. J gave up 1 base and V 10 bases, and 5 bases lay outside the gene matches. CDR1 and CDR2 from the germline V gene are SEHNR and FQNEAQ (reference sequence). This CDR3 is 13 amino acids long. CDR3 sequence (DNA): TGTGCCACGACACAGGGGGGCCAAGAGACCCAGTACTTC. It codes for CATTQGGQETQYF.